This is a list of T cell receptor beta chains from one sample in a study of T cell repertoires in cytomegalovirus infection. No antigen has been identified for these receptors. MiXCR was run by TCRdb on the reads, yielding one entry per CDR3 protein. There are about 180,000 distinct CDR3 sequences in the sample; about a fifth occur only once, and 25% lies in the top ten. This specimen was CD8+ T cells from cultured PBMCs, taken from culture after CMV antigen stimulation. The receptor source for this set is a human donor in good health (CMV status not recorded). Some clones in this sample may be carry-over from other donors' samples. Both conserved end residues are part of each CDR3.

J: TRBJ2-1
V: TRBV7-2
CDR3: CASSLVLSSYNEQFF

J: TRBJ1-6
V: TRBV6-6
CDR3: CASSGTGVGNSPLHF

J: TRBJ2-4
V: TRBV11-2
CDR3: CASSFLRTETKLAKNIQYF

J: TRBJ1-1
V: TRBV7-9
CDR3: CASRWEPEAFF

J: TRBJ2-3
V: TRBV10-3
CDR3: CAISEGLAGEVDTQYF

J: TRBJ2-1
V: TRBV24-1
CDR3: CATSDLRGNEQFF

J: TRBJ2-1
V: TRBV6-1
CDR3: CASSDIGGEAYNEQFF

J: TRBJ1-1
V: TRBV4-1
CDR3: CASSFFGTGGENTEAFF

J: TRBJ2-7
V: TRBV7-6
CDR3: CASSLPPSEQYF

J: TRBJ2-7
V: TRBV7-9
CDR3: CASSLRADRDSYEQYF

J: TRBJ2-7
V: TRBV7-9
CDR3: CASSPPQAPYEQYF

J: TRBJ2-1
V: TRBV4-3
CDR3: CASSQEGTPSYNEQFF

J: TRBJ2-1
V: TRBV7-6
CDR3: CASSLGSGESSYNEQFF

J: TRBJ2-5
V: TRBV27
CDR3: CASSRGLAGHKETQYF

J: TRBJ1-2
V: TRBV12-3/TRBV12-4
CDR3: CASSLGDAYTF

J: TRBJ2-7
V: TRBV7-8
CDR3: CASSLRLQGDEQYF

J: TRBJ2-3
V: TRBV27
CDR3: CASSVYRSTDTQYF

J: TRBJ1-3
V: TRBV29-1
CDR3: CSVEREDTIYF

J: TRBJ2-3
V: TRBV6-4
CDR3: CASSESGGSTDTQYF

J: TRBJ2-5
V: TRBV6-1
CDR3: CASSEALVIQETQYF

J: TRBJ2-3
V: TRBV6-5
CDR3: CASLEVSTDTQYF

J: TRBJ1-1
V: TRBV6-2/TRBV6-3
CDR3: CASSYSWGNTEAFF

J: TRBJ1-1
V: TRBV11-3
CDR3: CASSLPYTGLFNTEAFF

J: TRBJ2-3
V: TRBV7-8
CDR3: CASSGGLGGTDTQYF

J: TRBJ2-7
V: TRBV20-1
CDR3: CSARGTADYEQYF

J: TRBJ2-7
V: TRBV3-1
CDR3: CASSQFKTGPYEQYF

J: TRBJ2-1
V: TRBV30
CDR3: CAWSVSWNEQFF

J: TRBJ2-1
V: TRBV7-2
CDR3: CASSRIRTGVYNEQFF

J: TRBJ1-2
V: TRBV11-2
CDR3: CASSYTGGSPGGYTF

J: TRBJ2-7
V: TRBV4-1
CDR3: CASATAYEQYF

J: TRBJ2-1
V: TRBV7-8
CDR3: CASSLNRDEQFF

J: TRBJ1-5
V: TRBV27
CDR3: CASSPRTGLKPQHF

J: TRBJ1-1
V: TRBV9
CDR3: CASSRGGMNTEAFF

J: TRBJ1-2
V: TRBV7-2
CDR3: CASSLERGTGELNGYTF

J: TRBJ1-4
V: TRBV6-6
CDR3: CASGSTQGQDEKLFF

J: TRBJ1-1
V: TRBV2
CDR3: CASSEGGRRTEAFF

J: TRBJ1-2
V: TRBV9
CDR3: CATGGVHGYTF

J: TRBJ1-2
V: TRBV12-3/TRBV12-4
CDR3: CASSLPHWTGRSANYGYTF

J: TRBJ1-4
V: TRBV12-3/TRBV12-4
CDR3: CASAGGTNEKLFF

J: TRBJ2-1
V: TRBV6-2/TRBV6-3
CDR3: CASSYFATQNEQFF

J: TRBJ2-5
V: TRBV12-3/TRBV12-4
CDR3: CASRDTGGETQYF

J: TRBJ1-5
V: TRBV6-5
CDR3: CASSRQPNQPQHF

J: TRBJ2-1
V: TRBV24-1
CDR3: CATSDWTGEDIPYNEQFF

J: TRBJ2-2
V: TRBV6-2/TRBV6-3
CDR3: CASSSRTVYGELFF

J: TRBJ1-5
V: TRBV2
CDR3: CASSEVYSNQPQHF

J: TRBJ2-3
V: TRBV24-1
CDR3: CATSDFGSTDTQYF

J: TRBJ2-7
V: TRBV7-9
CDR3: CASSGQEMGSYEQYF

J: TRBJ2-1
V: TRBV7-6
CDR3: CASSLAGIPTSNEQFF

J: TRBJ2-3
V: TRBV6-1
CDR3: CASSEAWLAGGTDTQYF

J: TRBJ1-1
V: TRBV6-5
CDR3: CASSYSGGMGTEAFF

J: TRBJ1-2
V: TRBV24-1
CDR3: CATSDRDGTVYGYTF

J: TRBJ2-1
V: TRBV27
CDR3: CASSLNSGGSSYNEQFF

J: TRBJ1-2
V: TRBV7-8
CDR3: CASSLALGQGPGGYTF

J: TRBJ2-2
V: TRBV7-2
CDR3: CASSLAHGGLANTGELFF

J: TRBJ1-1
V: TRBV7-9
CDR3: CASSSKRDRGTEAFF